The rows below give T cell receptor beta chains drawn from one sample of a study of T cells in Graves' hyperthyroidism and ophthalmopathy. MiXCR, run by TCRdb on the multiplex PCR reads, gives a single entry per CDR3 protein. The sample consists of under 800,000 distinct CDR3 sequences, around 15% of them appearing once. Sequencing was carried out using blood. The receptors derive from a woman younger than 35 with Graves' hyperthyroidism. Each CDR3 is given with its conserved first and last residue. Fields, in order: clone size, J gene, D gene, V gene, CDR3 DNA, CDR3 protein. A D gene is named only where the DNA matches it firmly. The size of a clone is reported for some rows only, either as once, few or many, or as a class for expanded clones.

many,TRBJ2-1,TRBD2,TRBV29-1,TGCAGCGTTTTACTAGCGGGAGGGCCGGGTTCCTACAATGAGCAGTTCTTC,CSVLLAGGPGSYNEQFF
few,TRBJ2-3,.,TRBV18,TGTGCCAGCACCCAGACCGCGACCCAGGGGAGAGATACGCAGTATTTT,CASTQTATQGRDTQYF
few,TRBJ2-2,.,TRBV29-1,TGCAGCGTTGAATACCCACCGAACACCGGGGAGCTGTTTTTT,CSVEYPPNTGELFF
many,TRBJ2-1,.,TRBV7-9,TGTGCCAGCAGGGAAGGAAGGTACAATGAGCAGTTCTTC,CASREGRYNEQFF
many,TRBJ1-4,TRBD1,TRBV7-2,TGTGCCAGCAGCTTAGAGGGAGGCAGGGGGAATGAAAAACTGTTTTTT,CASSLEGGRGNEKLFF
.,TRBJ1-5,.,TRBV28,TGTGCCAGCAGTTCAGAGTCCCCACGGGGAGTCAATCAGCCCCAGCATTTT,CASSSESPRGVNQPQHF
few,TRBJ2-1,TRBD2,TRBV29-1,TGCAGCGCTAACATCCCCGGGACTAGAGGCTATGAGCAGTTCTTC,CSANIPGTRGYEQFF
many,TRBJ2-2,TRBD2,TRBV3-1,TGTGCCAGCAGCCGGATTAGCGGGAGGGCGATCGGGGAGCTGTTTTTT,CASSRISGRAIGELFF
many,TRBJ2-7,.,TRBV30,TGTGCCTGGAGTGTAAACAGGAGGCAGTACTTC,CAWSVNRRQYF
many,TRBJ1-1,TRBD1,TRBV28,TGTGCCAGCAGTGGCGGACAGGGAAACACTGAAGCTTTCTTT,CASSGGQGNTEAFF
few,TRBJ2-1,.,TRBV30,TGTGCCTGGAGTGTGGAGGACAGGTATGGGGACTCGGTGTACAATGAGCAGTTCTTC,CAWSVEDRYGDSVYNEQFF
.,TRBJ1-6,.,TRBV28,TGTGCCAGCACGGTCCAGGGGCGGTATAATTCACCCCTCCACTTT,CASTVQGRYNSPLHF
many,TRBJ2-3,.,TRBV28,TGTGCCAGCAGTACCATCGGACTAACAGATACGCAGTATTTT,CASSTIGLTDTQYF
few,TRBJ1-5,TRBD1,TRBV4-1,TGCGCCAGCAGCCAAAGACAGGGCAAGGATCAGCCCCAGCATTTT,CASSQRQGKDQPQHF
many,TRBJ2-7,.,TRBV7-9,TGTGCCAGCAGCCCGGGAGCAAGCTCCTACGAGCAGTACTTC,CASSPGASSYEQYF
many,TRBJ2-3,TRBD1,TRBV7-9,TGTGCCAGCAGCTTAGCCAGTACAGGGGGTACGCAGTATTTT,CASSLASTGGTQYF
many,TRBJ2-6,.,TRBV28,TGTGCCAGCAGTTTATGGGGTACTGGGGCCAACGTCCTGACTTTC,CASSLWGTGANVLTF
.,TRBJ1-5,.,TRBV20-1,TGCAGTGCTAGAGATCGCCAGGCCCCCTACAATCCGCCCCAGCATTTT,CSARDRQAPYNPPQHF
many,TRBJ1-1,.,TRBV2,TGTGCCAGCAGTAAAATAGGGGTTACGAACACTGAAGCTTTCTTT,CASSKIGVTNTEAFF
many,TRBJ2-1,.,TRBV15,TGTGCCACCAGCAGGGACTACAATGAGCAGTTCTTC,CATSRDYNEQFF
many,TRBJ2-7,.,TRBV18,TGTGCCAGCTCAATACAGGGCCCAAACGAGCAGTACTTC,CASSIQGPNEQYF
many,TRBJ1-5,.,TRBV5-5,TGTGCCAGCAGCTTGGAAGGGTATCAGCCCCAGCATTTT,CASSLEGYQPQHF
.,TRBJ2-7,.,TRBV5-1,TGCGCCAGCAGCCCGGACGGGGGGCTTACCTACGAGCAGTACTTC,CASSPDGGLTYEQYF